These T cell receptor beta chains were read from a single sample in a study of T cells in Graves' hyperthyroidism and ophthalmopathy. Each CDR3 protein gets one entry after TCRdb re-called the multiplex PCR reads with MiXCR. The table shows about 840,000 distinct CDR3 sequences, with over 35% occurring only once. Specimen: blood. These TCRs come from a man between 18 and 29 years old with Graves' hyperthyroidism. Both conserved end residues are part of each CDR3. D genes are given only for firm matches. The size entry is marked missing in some rows and otherwise reads once, few, many or a size class.

d_call	clone_size	v_call	j_call	cdr3_aa	cdr3_nt
TRBD2	.	TRBV7-9	TRBJ2-7	CASSPGTSVLEQYF	TGTGCCAGCAGTCCCGGGACTAGCGTCTTAGAGCAGTACTTC
.	.	TRBV6-1	TRBJ1-5	CASMGYFNQPQHF	TGTGCCAGCATGGGATATTTCAATCAGCCCCAGCATTTT
.	.	TRBV12-3/TRBV12-4	TRBJ2-7	CASSLAGDREEQYF	TGTGCCAGCAGTTTAGCGGGAGATCGGGAAGAGCAGTACTTC
TRBD2	many	TRBV7-6	TRBJ2-2	CASSRAGDGELFF	TGTGCCAGCAGTCGAGCGGGAGATGGGGAGCTGTTTTTT
.	.	TRBV10-3	TRBJ1-5	CAITGWVRQPQHF	TGTGCCATCACGGGTTGGGTAAGGCAGCCCCAGCATTTT
.	.	TRBV7-2	TRBJ2-7	CASSLDSYTYEQYF	TGTGCCAGCAGCTTGGACAGTTATACCTACGAGCAGTACTTC
.	many	TRBV15	TRBJ1-5	CATSMRRHNQPQHF	TGTGCCACCAGCATGCGGAGACACAATCAGCCCCAGCATTTT
TRBD1	many	TRBV7-9	TRBJ1-1	CASSRQGKAFF	TGTGCCAGCAGCCGACAGGGTAAAGCTTTCTTT
.	.	TRBV7-8	TRBJ1-5	CASSQEAGSSNQPQHF	TGTGCCAGCAGCCAAGAGGCCGGCAGTAGCAATCAGCCCCAGCATTTT
TRBD2	once	TRBV7-9	TRBJ2-5	CATGLADQETQYF	TGTGCCACGGGACTAGCGGACCAAGAGACCCAGTACTTC
.	many	TRBV10-3	TRBJ1-5	CAISEGRAGQPQHF	TGTGCCATCAGTGAGGGGAGGGCGGGTCAGCCCCAGCATTTT
.	.	TRBV11-2	TRBJ2-7	CASSQDGNPAYEQYF	TGCGCCAGCAGCCAAGACGGGAATCCCGCCTACGAGCAGTACTTC
TRBD1	many	TRBV12-3/TRBV12-4	TRBJ1-5	CASLGQGDNQPQHF	TGTGCCAGCCTGGGACAGGGGGACAATCAGCCCCAGCATTTT
TRBD1	few	TRBV6-5	TRBJ1-5	CASSEAYRGQPQHF	TGTGCCAGCAGTGAAGCCTACAGGGGACAGCCCCAGCATTTT
.	many	TRBV20-1	TRBJ1-1	CSARDTQSEAFF	TGCAGTGCTAGGGACACGCAGAGTGAAGCTTTCTTT
.	.	TRBV20-1	TRBJ1-1	CSARVQGTMNTEAFF	TGCAGTGCTAGAGTTCAGGGCACCATGAACACTGAAGCTTTCTTT
TRBD1	many	TRBV9	TRBJ1-2	CASSGGQVDYGYTF	TGTGCCAGCAGCGGGGGACAGGTTGACTATGGCTACACCTTC
.	.	TRBV11-2	TRBJ1-5	CASSSTARNQPQHF	TGTGCCAGCAGTTCCACGGCCCGCAATCAGCCCCAGCATTTT
.	.	TRBV9	TRBJ2-7	CASSGGEGVYEQYF	TGTGCCAGCAGCGGAGGGGAGGGGGTTTACGAGCAGTACTTC
.	.	TRBV5-1	TRBJ2-2	CASSARLSATNTGELFF	TGCGCCAGCAGCGCCCGACTGTCAGCGACGAACACCGGGGAGCTGTTTTTT
.	once	TRBV13	TRBJ1-3	CASSSGAGGLSGNTIYF	TGTGCCAGCAGCTCAGGGGCTGGGGGCCTCTCTGGAAACACCATATATTTT
TRBD1	few	TRBV11-2	TRBJ1-1	CASSLETTGMNTEAFF	TGTGCCAGCAGCTTAGAGACGACAGGGATGAACACTGAAGCTTTCTTT
.	.	TRBV6-5	TRBJ2-1	CASSLYWGAGPFF	TGTGCCAGCAGCTTGTATTGGGGGGCAGGACCGTTCTTC
.	many	TRBV12-3/TRBV12-4	TRBJ1-1	CASSLGVESEAFF	TGTGCCAGCAGTCTTGGTGTTGAGTCTGAAGCTTTCTTT
.	few	TRBV5-1	TRBJ2-7	CASSPRTGNTYEQYF	TGCGCCAGCAGCCCGCGGACGGGAAACACCTACGAGCAGTACTTC
TRBD1	.	TRBV5-1	TRBJ2-7	CASSSSSTGGVFSYEQYF	TGCGCCAGCAGCTCCTCATCGACAGGGGGGGTTTTTTCCTACGAGCAGTACTTC
.	.	TRBV10-3	TRBJ2-7	CAISGVSTYEQYF	TGTGCCATCAGTGGTGTAAGCACCTACGAGCAGTACTTC
.	.	TRBV12-3/TRBV12-4	TRBJ1-2	CASTPGLRGLYGYTF	TGTGCCAGCACCCCGGGACTCCGAGGCCTCTATGGCTACACCTTC
.	.	TRBV20-1	TRBJ2-5	CSAREVQTAHPGPQETQYF	TGCAGTGCTAGGGAGGTTCAGACAGCCCACCCTGGGCCCCAAGAGACCCAGTACTTC
.	few	TRBV12-3/TRBV12-4	TRBJ1-1	CASSSGTLMNTEAFF	TGTGCCAGCAGTTCAGGGACCCTCATGAACACTGAAGCTTTCTTT
.	.	TRBV7-2	TRBJ2-7	CARDRSSYEQYF	TGTGCCAGAGACAGGAGCTCCTACGAGCAGTACTTC
.	few	TRBV7-9	TRBJ2-7	CASSRLGEYEQYF	TGTGCCAGCAGCCGACTAGGAGAATACGAGCAGTACTTC
TRBD1	.	TRBV4-2	TRBJ2-2	CASSSDRGQGGELFF	TGTGCCAGCAGCTCGGACAGGGGGCAAGGCGGGGAGCTGTTTTTT
TRBD1	.	TRBV10-3	TRBJ1-6	CAIRAKTGTGLTPLHF	TGTGCCATCAGAGCTAAAACCGGGACAGGGCTAACACCCCTCCACTTT
TRBD2	few	TRBV7-3	TRBJ2-2	CASSSSAGGPGTGELFF	TGTGCCAGCAGCTCATCAGCGGGGGGGCCTGGGACCGGGGAGCTGTTTTTT
.	.	TRBV24-1	TRBJ1-5	CATSDPTATGQPQHF	TGTGCCACCAGTGACCCGACAGCCACGGGTCAGCCCCAGCATTTT
TRBD1	many	TRBV29-1	TRBJ2-2	CSVAPTTGTNTGELFF	TGCAGCGTCGCTCCTACGACAGGGACCAACACCGGGGAGCTGTTTTTT
.	.	TRBV25-1	TRBJ1-2	CASSELASPYGYTF	TGTGCCAGCAGTGAATTAGCCTCCCCCTATGGCTACACCTTC
.	.	TRBV19	TRBJ2-6	CASAQGRDTEAF	TGTGCCAGTGCACAGGGGAGGGACACTGAAGCTTTC
.	.	TRBV11-1	TRBJ2-7	CASSLLGISYEQYF	TGTGCCAGCAGCTTACTGGGTATTTCCTACGAGCAGTACTTC
TRBD1	once	TRBV7-9	TRBJ1-2	CASSIRDSLYGYTF	TGTGCCAGCAGCATCAGGGACAGCCTCTATGGCTACACCTTC
.	few	TRBV7-2	TRBJ1-1	CASSSGHNTEAFF	TGTGCCAGCAGCTCGGGACACAACACTGAAGCTTTCTTT
TRBD1	many	TRBV10-3	TRBJ2-7	CAIRPGTDLYEQYF	TGTGCCATCAGACCCGGGACAGACCTCTACGAGCAGTACTTC